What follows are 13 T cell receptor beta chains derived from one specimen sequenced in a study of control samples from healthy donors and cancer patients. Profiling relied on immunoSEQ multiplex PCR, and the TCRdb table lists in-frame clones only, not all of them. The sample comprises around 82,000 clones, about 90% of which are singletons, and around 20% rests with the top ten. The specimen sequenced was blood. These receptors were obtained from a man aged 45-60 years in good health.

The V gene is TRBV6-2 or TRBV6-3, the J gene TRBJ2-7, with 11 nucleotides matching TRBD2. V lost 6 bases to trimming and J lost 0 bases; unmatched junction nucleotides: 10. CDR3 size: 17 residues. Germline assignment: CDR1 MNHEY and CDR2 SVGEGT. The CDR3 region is CASSPLTSGVSSYEQYV. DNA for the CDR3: TGTGCCAGCAGCCCACTGACTAGCGGGGTTTCCTCCTACGAGCAGTACGTC.

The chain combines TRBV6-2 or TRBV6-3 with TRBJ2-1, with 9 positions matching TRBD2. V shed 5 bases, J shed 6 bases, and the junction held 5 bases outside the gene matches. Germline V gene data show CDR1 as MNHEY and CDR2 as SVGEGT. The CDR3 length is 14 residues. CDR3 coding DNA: TGTGCCAGCAGTATCAGCGGGAGGACCAATGAGCAGTTCTTC. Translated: CASSISGRTNEQFF.

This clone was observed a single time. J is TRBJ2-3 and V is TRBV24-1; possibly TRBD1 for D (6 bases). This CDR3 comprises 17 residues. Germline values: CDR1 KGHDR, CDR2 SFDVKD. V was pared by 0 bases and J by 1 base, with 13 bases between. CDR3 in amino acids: CATSDLHGTLGTDTQYF. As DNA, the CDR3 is TGTGCCACCAGTGATTTGCATGGGACACTAGGCACAGATACGCAGTATTTT.

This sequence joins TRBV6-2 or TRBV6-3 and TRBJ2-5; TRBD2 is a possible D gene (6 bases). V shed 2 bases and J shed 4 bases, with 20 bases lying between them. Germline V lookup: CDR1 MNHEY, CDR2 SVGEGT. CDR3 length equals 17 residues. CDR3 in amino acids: CASSYPLAGGRVETQYF. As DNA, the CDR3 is TGTGCCAGCAGTTACCCTCTGGCCGGAGGGCGGGTAGAGACCCAGTACTTC.

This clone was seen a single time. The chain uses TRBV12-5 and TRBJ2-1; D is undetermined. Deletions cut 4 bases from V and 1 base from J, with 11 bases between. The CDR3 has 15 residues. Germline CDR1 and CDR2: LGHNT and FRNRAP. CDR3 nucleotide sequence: TGTGCTAGTGGTTCCCCGGCCGTTTCCTACAATGAGCAGTTCTTC. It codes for CASGSPAVSYNEQFF.

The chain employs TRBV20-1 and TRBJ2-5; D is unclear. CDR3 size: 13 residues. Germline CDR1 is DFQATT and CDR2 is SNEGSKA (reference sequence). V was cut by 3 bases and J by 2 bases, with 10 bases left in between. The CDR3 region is CSASEALQETQYF. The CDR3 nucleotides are TGCAGTGCTAGTGAAGCGCTACAAGAGACCCAGTACTTC.

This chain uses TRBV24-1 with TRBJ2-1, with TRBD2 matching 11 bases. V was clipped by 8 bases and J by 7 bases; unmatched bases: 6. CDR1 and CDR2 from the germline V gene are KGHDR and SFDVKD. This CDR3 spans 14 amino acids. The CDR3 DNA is TGTGCCACCACGACTAGCGGGACGGGTAATGAGCAGTTCTTC. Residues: CATTTSGTGNEQFF.

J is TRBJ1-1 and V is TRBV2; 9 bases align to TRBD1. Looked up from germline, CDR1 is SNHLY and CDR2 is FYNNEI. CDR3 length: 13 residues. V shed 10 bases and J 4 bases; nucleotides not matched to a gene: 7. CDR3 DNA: TGTGCCACAACAGGGGGCGCGGGCACTGAAGCTTTCTTT. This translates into CATTGGAGTEAFF.

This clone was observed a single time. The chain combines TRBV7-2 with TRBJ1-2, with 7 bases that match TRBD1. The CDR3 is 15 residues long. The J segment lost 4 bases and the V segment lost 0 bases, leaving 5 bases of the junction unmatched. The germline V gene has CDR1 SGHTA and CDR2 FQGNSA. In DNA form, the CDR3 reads TGTGCCAGCAGCTTAGCGCCGTCAGGGGGCTATGGCTACACCTTC. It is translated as CASSLAPSGGYGYTF. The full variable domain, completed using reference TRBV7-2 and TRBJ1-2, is GAGVSQSPSNKVTEKGKDVELRCDPISGHTALYWYRQSLGQGLEFLIYFQGNSAPDKSGLPSDRFSAERTGGSVSTLTIQRTQQEDSAVYLCASSLAPSGGYGYTFGSGTRLTVV.

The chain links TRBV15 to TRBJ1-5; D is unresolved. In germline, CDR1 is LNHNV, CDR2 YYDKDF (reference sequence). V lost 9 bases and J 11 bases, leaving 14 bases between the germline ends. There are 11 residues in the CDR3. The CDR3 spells CATLGEKAQHF. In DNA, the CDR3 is TGTGCCACACTTGGGGAGAAGGCCCAGCATTTT.

This chain's CDR3 is CASTRGEDIQYF. The CDR3 DNA sequence: TGTGCCAGCACCAGGGGCGAGGACATTCAGTACTTC. The gene calls are TRBV7-9 and TRBJ2-4; TRBD1 might be the D (6 bases). V shed 7 bases and J shed 8 bases, with 12 bases lying between them. This CDR3 has 12 amino acids. The germline V gene has CDR1 SEHNR and CDR2 FQNEAQ (reference sequence).

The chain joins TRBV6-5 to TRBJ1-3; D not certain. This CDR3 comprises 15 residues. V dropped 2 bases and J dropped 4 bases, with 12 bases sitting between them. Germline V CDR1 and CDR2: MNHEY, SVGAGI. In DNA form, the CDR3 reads TGTGCCAGCAGTTACAAGGGTTTATCGGGAAACACCATATATTTT. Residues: CASSYKGLSGNTIYF.

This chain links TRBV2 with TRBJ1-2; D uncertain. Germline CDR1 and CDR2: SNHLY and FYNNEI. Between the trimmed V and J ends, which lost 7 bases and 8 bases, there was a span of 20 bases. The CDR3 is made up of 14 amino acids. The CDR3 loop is CASTPGMSTDGYTF. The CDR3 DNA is TGTGCCAGCACGCCGGGGATGAGTACCGACGGCTACACCTTC. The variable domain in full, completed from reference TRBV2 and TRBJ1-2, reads EPEVTQTPSHQVTQMGQEVILRCVPISNHLYFYWYRQILGQKVEFLVSFYNNEISEKSEIFDDQFSVERPDGSNFTLKIRSTKLEDSAMYFCASTPGMSTDGYTFGSGTRLTVV.